The source of this TCR beta chain is a study of T-cell reconstitution after alpha-beta-depleted transplantation in children. Unique molecular identifiers were incorporated when the TCRbeta library was constructed. TCRdb ran MiXCR on the PCR reads and lists one entry per CDR3 protein. The sample shows more than 200,000 distinct CDR3 sequences, about 23% of them seen only once. With 1 base clipped from V and 5 bases from J, the junction kept 13 bases outside the gene matches. This CDR3 comprises 17 residues. The germline V gene encodes CDR1 LNHNV and CDR2 YYDKDF (reference sequence). The rearrangement uses TRBV15 and TRBJ2-7; 8 nucleotides align to TRBD2. The clonotype was recovered from a girl aged 2 to 9 with Fanconi anemia, due to receive a stem cell transplant. The specimen comprised PBMCs, sampled before TCRalphabeta/CD19-depleted stem cell transplant. CDR3 DNA sequence: TGTGCCACCAGCAGAGGGGATAGCGGGGCCCTCCGGGACGAGCAGTACTTC. Translated: CATSRGDSGALRDEQYF.